A single sample is the source of the 15 T cell receptor beta chains below, sequenced in a study of T cell repertoires in cytomegalovirus infection. TCRdb recomputed calls from the reads with MiXCR, one row per CDR3 protein. The sample comprises about 310,000 distinct CDR3 sequences, about 25% of which are singletons, and less than 15% rests with the top ten. Their antigens remain unidentified. Sequences were derived from cultured PBMCs, sampled from culture after CMV antigen stimulation. Receptors originate from a human donor in good health (CMV status not recorded). Some clones in this sample may be carry-over from other donors' samples.

This chain joins TRBV4-2 and TRBJ2-6; no clear D. The CDR3 loop spans 13 amino acids. The germline CDR1 and CDR2 sequences are LGHNA and YNFKEQ. The V end lost 5 bases, the J end lost 1 base, and 3 bases lay between the germline ends. The CDR3 region has the DNA TGTGCCAGCAGCGGGTCTGGGGCCAACGTCCTGACTTTC. Its protein is CASSGSGANVLTF.

There are a few counts of this clonotype. This chain uses TRBV11-3 with TRBJ2-7, with 7 positions matching TRBD2. The CDR3 extends over 14 amino acids. Germline trimming cut 5 bases from V and 3 bases from J; bases unmatched to any gene: 7. The V gene's germline CDR1 is SGHNT and CDR2 YENEEA. The CDR3 sequence is CASSQTRENYEQYV. DNA of the CDR3: TGTGCCAGCAGCCAGACGCGGGAGAACTACGAGCAGTACGTC.

This clonotype has ten or more counts. The genes are TRBV6-5 and TRBJ1-5; D uncertain. The V gene's germline CDR1 is MNHEY and CDR2 SVGAGI. The V end lost 2 bases, the J end lost 1 base, and 6 bases lay between the germline ends. The CDR3 contains 14 residues. Here the CDR3 DNA reads TGTGCCAGCAGTTACCTGGGAAGCAATCAGCCCCAGCATTTT. This encodes CASSYLGSNQPQHF.

This clonotype was seen at least ten times. The gene calls are TRBV7-2 and TRBJ1-6; D unclear. Germline V gene data show CDR1 as SGHTA and CDR2 as FQGNSA. Between the trimmed V and J ends, which lost 6 bases and 10 bases, there was a span of 13 bases. The CDR3 extends over 13 amino acids. The CDR3 spells CASSPPMISPLHF. The CDR3 coding sequence is TGTGCCAGCAGTCCCCCCATGATCTCACCCCTCCACTTT.

A remark on this clonotype: The limits of the CDR3 on the DNA are not certain, so only TCRdb's listed CDR3 is given. V usage is TRBV20-1 and J usage is TRBJ2-5; the listed D gene, TRBD2, was not tested against the DNA. Germline lookup yields CDR1 DFQATT and CDR2 SNEGSKA (reference sequence). The CDR3 is 15 amino acids long, termini counted. CDR3 loop: CSASTSGSFLETQYF.

The V and J genes are TRBV2 and TRBJ1-2; perhaps TRBD1 as D (5 bases). CDR1 is SNHLY and CDR2 is FYNNEI in the germline V gene. The V and J ends lost 3 bases and 2 bases respectively, with 10 bases between them. The CDR3 runs 14 residues. Here the CDR3 reads CASSEFRANYGYTF. CDR3 DNA sequence: TGTGCCAGCAGTGAGTTCAGGGCGAACTATGGCTACACCTTC.

There are many counts of this clonotype. The chain is built from TRBV10-3 and TRBJ1-6, with D perhaps TRBD1 (6 bases). This CDR3 comprises 16 residues. From germline, CDR1 is ENHRY and CDR2 SYGVKD. V was clipped by 3 bases and J by 5 bases, with 14 bases between them. In DNA form, the CDR3 reads TGTGCCATCAGTGAAAATGTGGGGGCGAATAATTCACCCCTCCACTTT. Amino acid sequence: CAISENVGANNSPLHF.

This clonotype was observed a few times. The V and J genes are TRBV7-2 and TRBJ2-5; possible D gene TRBD1, 5 bases. The germline gives CDR1 SGHTA, CDR2 FQGNSA. V dropped 6 bases and J dropped 4 bases, with 18 bases sitting between them. The CDR3 length is 15 residues. The CDR3 DNA reads TGTGCCAGCAGTCTCAATGGCAGGGTTCGAGAGACCCAGTACTTC. Its protein is CASSLNGRVRETQYF.

The CDR3 DNA follows: TGTGCCAGTTTCCGGGCCATTGGAAACACCATATATTTT. Translated: CASFRAIGNTIYF. The V and J genes are TRBV19 and TRBJ1-3; no definite D call. V was pared by 8 bases and J by 3 bases, with 11 bases between. The CDR3 extends over 13 amino acids. The germline V gene encodes CDR1 LNHDA and CDR2 SQIVND (reference sequence).

The chain carries TRBV5-4 and TRBJ2-1; 14 nucleotides match TRBD2. Germline V CDR1 and CDR2: SGHNT, YYREEE (reference sequence). V trimming: 4 bases; J trimming: 9 bases; junction bases outside the gene matches: 6. The CDR3 loop spans 15 amino acids. The CDR3, as DNA: TGTGCCAGCAGCGGACGGACTAGCGGGAGGCGTGAGCAGTTCTTC. This encodes CASSGRTSGRREQFF.

In its sample, this clonotype was seen a few times. The genes are TRBV6-2 or TRBV6-3 and TRBJ2-4, with no clear D. This CDR3 comprises 11 residues. The germline V gene has CDR1 MNHEY and CDR2 SVGEGT. V lost 5 bases and J lost 9, with 8 bases in between. The CDR3 sequence: CASSTGPIQYF. DNA for the CDR3: TGTGCCAGCAGTACCGGGCCCATTCAGTACTTC.

The chain combines TRBV11-2 with TRBJ2-5; D possibly uses TRBD1 or TRBD2 (6 bases each). The CDR3 runs 16 residues. With 2 bases removed from V and 4 bases from J, the gap between germline ends came to 17 bases. Germline values: CDR1 SGHAT, CDR2 FQNNGV. The CDR3 coding sequence is TGTGCCAGCAGCTTAAGTATCTGGGGGGCCGGAGAGACCCAGTACTTC. Amino acids: CASSLSIWGAGETQYF.

This clonotype was seen just once. This may arise from a read error, as a much more abundant clone is one base away. No conserved phenylalanine or tryptophan ends this CDR3, so it is likely a read error. The DNA is left out, because the CDR3 cannot be placed on it with certainty; the CDR3 is given as TCRdb lists it. The V call is TRBV7-2, the J call TRBJ2-1. The CDR3 has 11 amino acids, counting both end residues. Germline lookup yields CDR1 SGHTA and CDR2 FQGNSA. The CDR3 reads CASNLGRSLIV.

This clonotype was seen ten or more times. The chain couples TRBV7-9 to TRBJ1-1; D is unresolved. CDR3 length: 13 residues. Germline CDR1 reads SEHNR; CDR2 reads FQNEAQ (reference sequence). V was clipped by 7 bases and J by 2 bases, with 11 bases between them. The CDR3 sequence: CASKFGENTEAFF. The DNA for the CDR3 is TGTGCCAGCAAGTTCGGGGAAAACACTGAAGCTTTCTTT.

J is TRBJ2-7 and V is TRBV5-1; D gene unclear. CDR3 length: 15 amino acids. V shed 2 bases and J shed 0 bases, with 12 bases lying between them. CDR1 SGHRS and CDR2 YFSETQ come from the germline V gene. The CDR3 loop reads CASSLVGSSSYEQYF. The CDR3 DNA is TGCGCCAGCAGCTTAGTGGGCTCAAGCTCCTACGAGCAGTACTTC.